The 4 T cell receptor beta chains presented below share a single source sample, sequenced in a study of blood T cells in healthy people across ages. Next came a second PCR, run for roughly 7 to 12 cycles, which used a sample-barcoded 5' primer along with a J-beta primer mix. TCRdb re-called the 5' RACE reads through MiXCR, storing one row per CDR3 protein. The sample holds hundreds of thousands of distinct CDR3 sequences, roughly 26% seen once. Sequenced: blood. Receptors originate from a woman older than 75 in good health.

As for this clonotype: Given a much more abundant clone one base away, this may be a read error. The rearrangement links TRBV3-1 to TRBJ1-2; the D is unclear. The germline CDR1 and CDR2 sequences are LGHDT and YNNKEL (reference sequence). The V end was cut by 4 bases, the J end by 6 bases, with 9 bases between. The CDR3 has 12 amino acids. DNA of the CDR3: TGTGCCAGCAGCCGCGCAAGTAATGGCTACACCTTC. It encodes CASSRASNGYTF.

This clonotype was seen at least ten times. The CDR3 loop is CSAAKDRGYEQYF. The CDR3 bases are TGCAGTGCTGCAAAGGACAGGGGCTACGAGCAGTACTTC. The chain couples TRBV20-1 to TRBJ2-7; 9 bases are shared with TRBD1. V trimming: 5 bases; J trimming: 3 bases; junction bases outside the gene matches: 5. CDR1 and CDR2 from the germline V gene are DFQATT and SNEGSKA (reference sequence). CDR3 length equals 13 residues.

As for this clonotype: This may be a read error, as it is one base from a much larger clone. The rearrangement uses TRBV29-1 and TRBJ1-2; D ambiguous. Germline CDR1 and CDR2: SQVTM and ANQGSEA. Trimming pared 6 bases from V and 4 bases from J, leaving 12 bases between. The CDR3 has 12 amino acids. The CDR3 sequence is CSVFRESYGYTF. DNA for the CDR3: TGCAGCGTGTTCCGGGAGTCCTATGGCTACACCTTC. The full variable domain, in which reference TRBV29-1 and TRBJ1-2 provide the parts outside the CDR3, is SAVISQKPSRDICQRGTSLTIQCQVDSQVTMMFWYRQQPGQSLTLIATANQGSEATYESGFVIDKFPISRPNLTFSTLTVSNMSPEDSSIYLCSVFRESYGYTFGSGTRLTVV.

The rearrangement uses TRBV19 and TRBJ2-1; possible D gene TRBD1, 6 bases. The CDR3 contains 14 residues. The germline CDR1 and CDR2 sequences are LNHDA and SQIVND (reference sequence). V was cut by 6 bases and J by 6 bases, with 15 bases left in between. The CDR3: CASRKQQGFNEQFF. CDR3 sequence (DNA): TGTGCCAGTAGGAAACAACAGGGATTCAATGAGCAGTTCTTC.